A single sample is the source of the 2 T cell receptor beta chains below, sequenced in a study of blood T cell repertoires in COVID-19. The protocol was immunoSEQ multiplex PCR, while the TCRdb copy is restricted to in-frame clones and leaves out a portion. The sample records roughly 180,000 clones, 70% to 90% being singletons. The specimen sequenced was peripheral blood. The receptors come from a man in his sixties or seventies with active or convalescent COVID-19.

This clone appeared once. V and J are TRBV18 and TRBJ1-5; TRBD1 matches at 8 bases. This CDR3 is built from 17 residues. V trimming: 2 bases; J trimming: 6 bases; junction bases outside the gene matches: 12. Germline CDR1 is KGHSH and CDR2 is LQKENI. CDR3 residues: CASSPGQGAVQVQPQHF. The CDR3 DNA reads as TGTGCCAGCTCACCAGGGCAGGGGGCTGTACAGGTTCAGCCCCAGCATTTT.

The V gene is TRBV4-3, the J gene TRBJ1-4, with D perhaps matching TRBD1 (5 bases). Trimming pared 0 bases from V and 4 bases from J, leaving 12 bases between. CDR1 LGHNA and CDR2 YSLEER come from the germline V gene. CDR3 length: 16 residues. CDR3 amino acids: CASSQDIVGDNEKLFF. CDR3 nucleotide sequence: TGCGCCAGCAGCCAAGATATAGTAGGGGATAATGAAAAACTGTTTTTT.